The 22 T cell receptor beta chains reported below all come from one sample, sequenced in a study of shared clonotypes between healthy human individuals. Terminally differentiated effector memory CD45RA+ cells were left out of the naive CD8 fraction, which was CD45RO-negative and positively selected for CCR7. The table came from immunoSEQ multiplex PCR; TCRdb's copy has only in-frame clones and leaves some out. The sample has approximately 1.9 million clones, just over 90% seen once. The specimen was naive CD8+ T cells from PBMCs. Receptors originate from a man between 18 and 29 years old in good health. Some clones in this sample may be carry-over from other donors' samples.

The V gene is TRBV27, the J gene TRBJ2-1; D uncertain. CDR3 size: 17 residues. Germline V gene lookup returns CDR1 MNHEY and CDR2 SMNVEV (reference sequence). V dropped 2 bases and J dropped 6 bases, with 20 bases sitting between them. The CDR3 nucleotides read TGTGCCAGCAGTTTAATTCCAGTCCCCTATAGAGTCAATGAGCAGTTCTTC. This translates into CASSLIPVPYRVNEQFF.

As concerns this clone: Other DNA sequences of this sample code for an identical CDR3. The chain joins TRBV27 to TRBJ2-7; TRBD1 agrees at 9 bases. Germline V gives CDR1 MNHEY, CDR2 SMNVEV (reference sequence). The CDR3 length is 14 residues. With 6 bases clipped from V and 2 bases from J, the junction kept 5 bases outside the gene matches. For the CDR3, the DNA is TGTGCCAGCAGCGTGGACAGGGGCACCTACGAGCAGTACTTC. This sequence encodes CASSVDRGTYEQYF.

The gene calls are TRBV5-4 and TRBJ2-1; TRBD2 aligns across 11 bases. The CDR3 totals 13 residues. V was clipped by 0 bases and J by 14 bases; unmatched bases: 4. Germline CDR1 is SGHNT and CDR2 is YYREEE (reference sequence). The DNA of the CDR3 is TGTGCCAGCAGCTTGGGACTAGCGGGATGGGAGTTCTTC. Translation: CASSLGLAGWEFF.

The chain couples TRBV6-1 to TRBJ2-1; 11 bases align to TRBD2. The CDR3 has 16 amino acids. Trimming removed 4 bases from V and 6 bases from J; junction bases left unmatched: 8. CDR1 is MNHNS, CDR2 SASEGT, per germline. This CDR3 reads CASSGLAGGPSNEQFF. The CDR3 nucleotides read TGTGCCAGCAGTGGTTTAGCGGGAGGGCCCAGCAATGAGCAGTTCTTC.

This clone was observed a single time. The chain recombines TRBV27 with TRBJ2-2; D is perhaps TRBD2 (5 bases). Between the trimmed V and J ends, which lost 4 bases and 7 bases, there was a span of 13 bases. Germline-derived CDR1 and CDR2 are MNHEY and SMNVEV (reference sequence). The CDR3 spans 14 residues. The CDR3 sequence: CASSYQLVGGELFF. The CDR3 DNA reads as TGTGCCAGCAGTTACCAACTAGTGGGCGGGGAGCTGTTTTTT.

V is TRBV4-1 and J is TRBJ2-1; D is perhaps TRBD2 (5 bases). The CDR3 has 14 amino acids. Trimming stripped 0 bases from V and 13 bases from J, with 16 bases between. CDR1 MGHRA and CDR2 YSYEKL come from the germline V gene. This CDR3 reads CASSQDRDRTAQFF. The CDR3 DNA reads as TGCGCCAGCAGCCAAGATCGGGATCGCACTGCCCAGTTCTTC.

This clone has just one count. This sequence joins TRBV11-2 and TRBJ1-2; D possibly corresponds to TRBD1 (6 bases). The V gene lost 0 bases and the J gene lost 8 bases, with 19 bases spanning the gap. Germline loops: CDR1 SGHAT, CDR2 FQNNGV. The length of the CDR3 is 16 residues. The CDR3 loop is CASSLDRGGRVLGYTF. The CDR3 DNA is TGTGCCAGCAGCTTAGATCGTGGGGGCCGCGTGTTGGGCTACACCTTC.

The rearrangement joins TRBV28 to TRBJ2-7; tentative D call: TRBD1 (6 bases). Germline V gene sequence: CDR1 MDHEN, CDR2 SYDVKM. This CDR3 comprises 14 residues. Trimming left V 1 base short and J 4 bases short, with 11 bases between. The CDR3 region has the DNA TGTGCCAGCAGTTTATTTGGGACAAATTACGAGCAGTACTTC. Amino acid sequence: CASSLFGTNYEQYF. Together with reference TRBV28 and TRBJ2-7, the CDR3 gives the full variable domain: DVKVTQSSRYLVKRTGEKVFLECVQDMDHENMFWYRQDPGLGLRLIYFSYDVKMKEKGDIPEGYSVSREKKERFSLILESASTNQTSMYLCASSLFGTNYEQYFGPGTRLTVT.

This chain joins TRBV28 and TRBJ2-7; 11 positions match TRBD1. The J segment lost 4 bases and the V segment lost 6 bases, leaving 8 bases of the junction unmatched. Germline lookup yields CDR1 MDHEN and CDR2 SYDVKM. CDR3 length equals 15 residues. CDR3 region: CASREPGQGVYEQYF. Written as DNA, the CDR3 is TGTGCCAGCAGGGAACCGGGACAGGGGGTTTACGAGCAGTACTTC.

This sequence joins TRBV29-1 and TRBJ1-1; D is perhaps TRBD1 (5 bases). The CDR3 totals 14 residues. Between the trimmed V and J ends, which lost 4 bases and 2 bases, there was a span of 14 bases. In germline, CDR1 is SQVTM, CDR2 ANQGSEA. CDR3 amino acids: CSVVGPATNTEAFF. As DNA, the CDR3 is TGCAGCGTTGTGGGGCCAGCCACTAACACTGAAGCTTTCTTT.

On this clone: The germline gene is not matched at one end of the junction; a read error may be the cause. The chain has TRBV7-9 and TRBJ2-7; the D gene is possibly TRBD2 (6 bases). The CDR3 has 15 amino acids. Germline V gene sequence: CDR1 SEHNR, CDR2 FQNEAQ (reference sequence). The CDR3 sequence: CASTLRLGGHYEQYF. Here the CDR3 DNA reads TGTGCCAGCACCTTAAGGTTGGGAGGACACTACGAGCAGTACTTC.

The chain couples TRBV5-6 to TRBJ1-2, with D possibly being TRBD1 (5 bases). V lost 4 bases, J lost 7 bases, and 8 bases lay in between. Germline V CDR1 and CDR2: SGHDT, YYEEEE. The length of the CDR3 is 11 residues. CDR3 DNA sequence: TGTGCCAGCAGCCGACAGAGTGGCTACACCTTC. As protein: CASSRQSGYTF.

The chain uses TRBV28 and TRBJ1-5; no firm D call. Germline V CDR1 and CDR2: MDHEN, SYDVKM. The germline V and J ends were trimmed by 3 bases and 3 bases, with 12 bases remaining between them. The length of the CDR3 is 15 residues. The CDR3 protein is CASSFLSRSNQPQHF. CDR3 bases: TGTGCCAGCAGTTTCCTTTCGAGGTCCAATCAGCCCCAGCATTTT.

This chain links TRBV7-3 with TRBJ2-1, with 10 bases fitting TRBD1. Germline V CDR1 and CDR2: SGHTA, FQGTGA. V dropped 5 bases and J dropped 8; count of bases not matched to a gene: 15. The CDR3 loop spans 17 amino acids. CDR3: CASSHPRTGGYSHEQFF. The CDR3 DNA sequence: TGTGCCAGCAGCCACCCCCGGACAGGGGGATATTCCCATGAGCAGTTCTTC. Full variable domain (remainder filled in from reference TRBV7-3 and TRBJ2-1): GAGVSQTPSNKVTEKGKYVELRCDPISGHTALYWYRQSLGQGPEFLIYFQGTGAADDSGLPNDRFFAVRPEGSVSTLKIQRTERGDSAVYLCASSHPRTGGYSHEQFFGPGTRLTVL.

The chain links TRBV7-9 to TRBJ2-3; the match to TRBD1 covers 8 bases. J was trimmed by 0 bases and V by 5 bases; bases with no gene match: 7. The germline V gene has CDR1 SEHNR and CDR2 FQNEAQ (reference sequence). The CDR3 totals 16 residues. CDR3 loop: CASSTPGQASTDTQYF. The CDR3 DNA follows: TGTGCCAGCAGCACTCCGGGACAGGCTAGCACAGATACGCAGTATTTT.

Turning to this clone: The identical CDR3 is also encoded by other nucleotide sequences in the sample. J is TRBJ2-7 and V is TRBV27, with 8 bases fitting TRBD1. This CDR3 is 14 amino acids long. Losses at the gene ends were 6 bases for V and 6 bases for J; bases not matched to a gene: 10. Germline values: CDR1 MNHEY, CDR2 SMNVEV (reference sequence). The CDR3 reads CASSPGTGGFEQYF. The CDR3 coding sequence is TGTGCCAGCAGCCCGGGGACAGGAGGTTTCGAGCAGTACTTC.

This chain joins TRBV27 and TRBJ2-1; D is possibly TRBD2 (7 bases). From germline, CDR1 is MNHEY and CDR2 SMNVEV (reference sequence). V was trimmed by 4 bases and J by 3 bases, leaving 16 bases between them. This CDR3 contains 16 residues. The CDR3 nucleotides are TGTGCCAGCAGTTGGGGGGGCCGGAACCTCTACAATGAGCAGTTCTTC. Protein: CASSWGGRNLYNEQFF.

The chain has TRBV7-9 and TRBJ2-7; weak D call: TRBD2 (6 bases). The CDR3 spans 14 residues. The germline V gene has CDR1 SEHNR and CDR2 FQNEAQ (reference sequence). With 1 base removed from V and 2 bases from J, the gap between germline ends came to 9 bases. CDR3 in amino acids: CASSLGTNPYEQYF. CDR3 in DNA: TGTGCCAGCAGCTTAGGGACTAACCCCTACGAGCAGTACTTC.

The chain recombines TRBV7-6 with TRBJ2-2; D possibly uses TRBD1 or TRBD2 (6 bases each). With 6 bases removed from V and 5 bases from J, the gap between germline ends came to 25 bases. From germline, CDR1 is SGHVS and CDR2 FNYEAQ. CDR3 length equals 18 residues. The CDR3 nucleotides are TGTGCCAGCAGACGATATGGGGGGCAGGACTCCTTGACCGGGGAGCTGTTTTTT. The encoded protein is CASRRYGGQDSLTGELFF.

J is TRBJ2-3 and V is TRBV9, with 9 bases fitting TRBD1. Germline V CDR1 and CDR2: SGDLS, YYNGEE. Trimming took 0 bases from V and 3 from J; bases not matched to a gene: 11. The CDR3 consists of 18 residues. The CDR3 is CASSVAGTGSRRTDTQYF. CDR3 bases: TGTGCCAGCAGCGTAGCCGGGACAGGGTCGAGGAGAACAGATACGCAGTATTTT. The entire variable domain, with the rest obtained from reference TRBV9 and TRBJ2-3, is as follows: DSGVTQTPKHLITATGQRVTLRCSPRSGDLSVYWYQQSLDQGLQFLIQYYNGEERAKGNILERFSAQQFPDLHSELNLSSLELGDSALYFCASSVAGTGSRRTDTQYFGPGTRLTVL.

The chain carries TRBV19 and TRBJ2-7; perhaps TRBD1 as D (6 bases). V was trimmed by 4 bases and J by 4 bases, leaving 11 bases between them. The CDR3 runs 13 residues. In germline, CDR1 is LNHDA, CDR2 SQIVND (reference sequence). The CDR3 here is CASSTGVPYEQYF. CDR3 sequence (DNA): TGTGCCAGTAGTACAGGGGTTCCATACGAGCAGTACTTC.

As for this clone: A much larger clone lies one base from this, so it may be a read error. V is TRBV7-9 and J is TRBJ2-3, with 13 nucleotides matching TRBD2. This CDR3 is built from 15 residues. J was trimmed by 3 bases and V by 5 bases; bases with no gene match: 2. Looked up from germline, CDR1 is SEHNR and CDR2 is FQNEAQ (reference sequence). The CDR3 DNA sequence: TGTGCCAGCAGCGAACTAGCGGGAGGGACAGATACGCAGTATTTT. Amino acids: CASSELAGGTDTQYF.